This TCR beta chain was recovered during a study of post-analysis software for immune sequencing data. The TCR beta cDNA libraries contained unique molecular identifiers. TCRdb reanalysed the PCR reads using MiXCR and keeps one entry per CDR3 protein. The sample gives hundreds of thousands of distinct CDR3 sequences, around 44% of which show up once; 1.7% is in the top ten. As to this clonotype: The antigen is not known.

Looked up from germline, CDR1 is SGHTA and CDR2 is FQGNSA. This CDR3 is 16 amino acids long. Trimming took 3 bases from V and 0 from J; bases not matched to a gene: 6. Points from the study as a whole: Five TRBV segments occurring more often in patients than controls included TRBV5-6, TRBV5-1 and TRBV20-1.

The sequence derives from a girl under 18 with multiple sclerosis. Sequencing was carried out using blood. The chain joins TRBV7-2 to TRBJ2-3, with 7 bases identical to TRBD2. The CDR3 nucleotides are TGTGCCAGCAGCTTCCGAGGCGGGAGTAGCACAGATACGCAGTATTTT. Translated, it gives CASSFRGGSSTDTQYF.